Following are 26 T cell receptor beta chains from one sample sequenced in a study of T-cell reconstitution after alpha-beta-depleted transplantation in children. Preparation of the TCRbeta library used unique molecular identifiers. Each CDR3 protein is one row after TCRdb ran MiXCR on the PCR reads. The table includes 210,000 or so distinct CDR3 sequences, about a tenth detected once. The sequencing here drew on PBMCs from the stem cell graft donor, taken from the stem cell graft. The source is a human donor who donated a stem cell graft to a child with acute lymphoblastic leukemia.

This sequence joins TRBV25-1 and TRBJ1-1; D remains ambiguous. The CDR3 has 17 residues. V was shortened by 0 bases and J by 1 base, with 15 bases between the two germline ends. Germline CDR1 and CDR2: MGHDK and SYGVNS. The CDR3 sequence is CASSEYEGLPRNTEAFF. The CDR3 DNA sequence: TGTGCCAGCAGTGAATATGAGGGCCTACCCAGGAACACTGAAGCTTTCTTT.

This clonotype was detected many times. V usage is TRBV5-1 and J usage is TRBJ2-3; tentative D call: TRBD2 (5 bases). The CDR3 extends over 15 amino acids. Trimming cost V 4 bases and J 6 bases, with 18 bases left between them. CDR1 is SGHRS, CDR2 YFSETQ, per germline. The CDR3 here is CASSGGLYDGDTQYF. The CDR3 DNA follows: TGCGCCAGCAGCGGCGGGCTCTACGACGGGGATACGCAGTATTTT.

This clonotype has a count of ten or more. CDR3 loop: CASSYSIQETQYF. As DNA, the CDR3 is TGTGCCAGCAGTTACTCGATCCAAGAGACCCAGTACTTC. The chain links TRBV6-5 to TRBJ2-5; the D is unclear. Germline V gives CDR1 MNHEY, CDR2 SVGAGI. The CDR3 totals 13 residues. The V gene lost 0 bases and the J gene lost 1 base, with 3 bases spanning the gap.

Note on this clonotype: This CDR3 fails to terminate in the conserved phenylalanine or tryptophan, so it likely reflects a read error. The chain has TRBV7-8 and TRBJ2-1, with 13 bases identical to TRBD2. CDR1 is SGHVS, CDR2 FQNEAQ, per germline. The CDR3 has 16 residues. J gave up 12 bases and V 5 bases, and 13 bases lay outside the gene matches. The CDR3 bases are TGTGCCAGCAGCACCCAGACTAGCGGGGGGTCCCTGGGGCAGTTCTAC. This encodes CASSTQTSGGSLGQFY.

This clonotype was seen at least ten times. The chain couples TRBV12-3 or TRBV12-4 to TRBJ2-2; unclear D gene. Trimming removed 3 bases from V and 3 bases from J, with 5 bases in between. The length of the CDR3 is 13 residues. CDR3 in DNA: TGTGCCAGCAGTTTCATTGACACCGGGGAGCTGTTTTTT. Translating gives CASSFIDTGELFF.

This chain connects TRBV11-2 to TRBJ1-6, with TRBD1 matching over 8 bases. Germline trimming cut 8 bases from V and 11 bases from J; bases unmatched to any gene: 11. The length of the CDR3 is 14 residues. CDR1 SGHAT and CDR2 FQNNGV come from the germline V gene. The CDR3: CASGSDRDRTPLHF. The CDR3 DNA reads TGTGCCAGCGGCTCGGACAGGGACAGGACACCCCTCCACTTT.

This clonotype was seen only a few times. The chain is built from TRBV27 and TRBJ1-2; 7 bases fit TRBD1. The trim removed 2 bases at V and 4 bases at J, leaving 4 bases unmatched. CDR3 size: 14 residues. Germline V gives CDR1 MNHEY, CDR2 SMNVEV (reference sequence). CDR3 loop: CASSLRDRLYGYTF. Written as DNA, the CDR3 is TGTGCCAGCAGTTTACGGGACAGACTCTATGGCTACACCTTC.

This clonotype was found a few times. The V and J genes are TRBV6-5 and TRBJ2-7; D could derive from TRBD1 or TRBD2 (5 bases each). Germline V lookup: CDR1 MNHEY, CDR2 SVGAGI. Deletions cut 0 bases from V and 6 bases from J, with 21 bases between. The CDR3 sequence is 17 residues long. The CDR3 sequence: CASSYSPQPSGQGEQYF. CDR3 DNA: TGTGCCAGCAGTTACTCGCCCCAACCTTCGGGGCAGGGCGAGCAGTACTTC.

As to this clonotype: A read error may account for a junction end that differs from germline. V is TRBV2 and J is TRBJ2-2; D may correspond to TRBD1 or TRBD2 (5 bases each). CDR3 size: 15 residues. The germline V gene has CDR1 SNHLY and CDR2 FYNNEI. This CDR3 reads CASSETAGNTGVLFF. The CDR3 bases are TGTGCCAGCAGTGAAACGGCAGGGAACACCGGGGTGCTGTTTTTT.

This clonotype was counted only a few times. The V gene is TRBV7-8, the J gene TRBJ2-1; a possible D gene is TRBD2 (5 bases). Trimming took 2 bases from V and 10 from J, leaving 18 bases between them. Germline V gives CDR1 SGHVS, CDR2 FQNEAQ. The CDR3 covers 15 residues. CDR3: CASSLPPRGALEQFF. In nucleotides, the CDR3 is TGTGCCAGCAGCTTACCGCCCCGGGGTGCCCTCGAGCAGTTCTTC.

This clonotype was picked up many times. This chain connects TRBV12-3 or TRBV12-4 to TRBJ1-4; no firm D call. Trimming pared 5 bases from V and 8 bases from J, leaving 15 bases between. This CDR3 contains 14 residues. The CDR3 reads CASSLSARHEKLFF. CDR3 nucleotides: TGTGCCAGCAGTCTAAGCGCCAGACACGAAAAACTGTTTTTT.

The chain is built from TRBV6-2 or TRBV6-3 and TRBJ1-5, with D possibly matching TRBD1 (5 bases). Germline loops: CDR1 MNHEY, CDR2 SVGEGT. Trimming shortened V by 1 base and J by 7 bases, and 8 bases separated the two germline ends. The CDR3 has 13 amino acids. The CDR3 loop is CASSYWGKQPQHF. The DNA for the CDR3 is TGTGCCAGCAGTTACTGGGGGAAACAGCCCCAGCATTTT.

This clonotype was seen ten or more times. J is TRBJ2-1 and V is TRBV25-1, with D possibly being TRBD1 (5 bases). This CDR3 comprises 14 residues. Deletions cut 2 bases from V and 3 bases from J, with 8 bases between. Germline V gene data show CDR1 as MGHDK and CDR2 as SYGVNS. In nucleotides, the CDR3 is TGTGCCAGCAGTGAAGAACAGGACTACAATGAGCAGTTCTTC. Its protein is CASSEEQDYNEQFF.

The chain joins TRBV3-1 to TRBJ1-1; D is unresolved. This CDR3 is built from 13 residues. The germline V and J ends were trimmed by 1 base and 7 bases, with 10 bases remaining between them. Germline-derived CDR1 and CDR2 are LGHDT and YNNKEL (reference sequence). CDR3 DNA: TGTGCCAGCAGCCAAGTCTCGTGGGGTGAAGCTTTCTTT. This encodes CASSQVSWGEAFF.

The chain employs TRBV19 and TRBJ2-6; TRBD1 matches 11 bases. Trimming at V came to 3 bases and at J to 3 bases, leaving 4 bases not matched to a gene. Germline V gene sequence: CDR1 LNHDA, CDR2 SQIVND (reference sequence). This CDR3 contains 17 residues. This CDR3 is CASSIRTGGIGANVLTF. CDR3 coding DNA: TGTGCCAGTAGTATTCGGACAGGGGGCATTGGGGCCAACGTCCTGACTTTC. The full variable domain, rest sourced from reference TRBV19 and TRBJ2-6, is DGGITQSPKYLFRKEGQNVTLSCEQNLNHDAMYWYRQDPGQGLRLIYYSQIVNDFQKGDIAEGYSVSREKKESFPLTVTSAQKNPTAFYLCASSIRTGGIGANVLTFGAGSRLTVL.

In this sample, this clonotype turned up a few times. The V and J genes are TRBV5-1 and TRBJ1-1; no reliable D call. CDR3 size: 15 residues. From germline, CDR1 is SGHRS and CDR2 YFSETQ. V lost 0 bases and J 4 bases, leaving 13 bases between the germline ends. In DNA form, the CDR3 reads TGCGCCAGCAGCTTGGCCTGGAACCGATCCACTGAAGCTTTCTTT. This codes for CASSLAWNRSTEAFF.

This rearrangement joins TRBV6-1 to TRBJ1-2; D is perhaps TRBD1 (5 bases). The CDR3 length is 13 residues. Germline loops: CDR1 MNHNS, CDR2 SASEGT. Trimming took 6 bases from V and 8 from J, leaving 16 bases between them. The CDR3 sequence: CASSLNGGYGYTF. The CDR3 DNA is TGTGCCAGCAGCCTTAATGGGGGTTACGGCTACACCTTC.

V and J are TRBV5-5 and TRBJ1-4; D is unresolved. V lost 3 bases and J 4 bases, leaving 19 bases between the germline ends. CDR1 SGHKS and CDR2 YYEKEE come from the germline V gene (reference sequence). The CDR3 sequence is 17 residues long. Here the CDR3 reads CASSSMFMGAGNEKLFF. The DNA for the CDR3 is TGTGCCAGCAGCTCGATGTTTATGGGAGCTGGTAATGAAAAACTGTTTTTT.

The chain links TRBV4-1 to TRBJ1-3; D is perhaps TRBD1 (5 bases). CDR1 is MGHRA, CDR2 YSYEKL, per germline. There are 16 residues in the CDR3. V shed 1 base and J shed 2 bases, with 12 bases lying between them. CDR3 nucleotides: TGCGCCAGCAGCCAAGTGCTCGGGACCGCTGGAAACACCATATATTTT. Translating it yields CASSQVLGTAGNTIYF.

This clonotype was detected a few times. The rearrangement links TRBV27 to TRBJ2-7, with D unclear. Germline V gene lookup returns CDR1 MNHEY and CDR2 SMNVEV (reference sequence). The CDR3 totals 12 residues. Trimming removed 6 bases from V and 3 bases from J, with 9 bases in between. CDR3 in amino acids: CASRRVDYEQYF. The CDR3 nucleotides are TGTGCCAGCAGACGGGTAGACTACGAGCAGTACTTC.

This clonotype showed up many times. V and J are TRBV24-1 and TRBJ2-1; 10 nucleotides line up with TRBD2. Germline V CDR1 and CDR2: KGHDR, SFDVKD. The junction had 2 bases not matched to a gene; V was cut back by 4 bases and J by 6 bases. The CDR3 extends over 14 amino acids. This chain's CDR3 is CATSDSGGANEQFF. DNA for the CDR3: TGTGCCACCAGTGACAGCGGGGGGGCCAATGAGCAGTTCTTC.

The V gene is TRBV7-2, the J gene TRBJ2-7, with D maybe TRBD2 (5 bases). V was trimmed by 3 bases and J by 9 bases, leaving 18 bases between them. Germline lookup yields CDR1 SGHTA and CDR2 FQGNSA. The CDR3 runs 14 residues. This CDR3 is CASSFLGASYRQYF. The CDR3 DNA is TGTGCCAGCAGCTTCTTGGGAGCCTCCTACAGGCAGTACTTC.

This clonotype showed up just a few times. This chain joins TRBV29-1 and TRBJ1-1; D possibly corresponds to TRBD1 (5 bases). The CDR3 loop spans 11 amino acids. Germline V lookup: CDR1 SQVTM, CDR2 ANQGSEA. V dropped 4 bases and J dropped 10 bases, with 13 bases sitting between them. CDR3 amino acids: CSVVEGRGAFF. DNA for the CDR3: TGCAGCGTTGTGGAGGGGAGAGGAGCTTTCTTT. Drawing the rest from reference TRBV29-1 and TRBJ1-1, the complete variable domain is SAVISQKPSRDICQRGTSLTIQCQVDSQVTMMFWYRQQPGQSLTLIATANQGSEATYESGFVIDKFPISRPNLTFSTLTVSNMSPEDSSIYLCSVVEGRGAFFGQGTRLTVV.

This clonotype was seen more than once but under ten times. The rearrangement uses TRBV4-3 and TRBJ1-1; a possible D gene is TRBD1 (5 bases). The CDR3 loop spans 15 amino acids. CDR1 is LGHNA, CDR2 YSLEER, per germline. The V and J ends lost 1 base and 0 bases respectively, with 9 bases between them. CDR3 residues: CASSQVPGLNTEAFF. CDR3 DNA: TGCGCCAGCAGCCAAGTTCCGGGGCTGAACACTGAAGCTTTCTTT.

J is TRBJ1-5 and V is TRBV5-1; D is uncertain. The germline V gene encodes CDR1 SGHRS and CDR2 YFSETQ. The CDR3 is 16 amino acids. V lost 4 bases to trimming and J lost 0 bases, with 14 bases between them. As DNA, the CDR3 is TGCGCCAGCAGCGCGGTCTGTACGTATAGCAATCAGCCCCAGCATTTT. It specifies CASSAVCTYSNQPQHF.

This clonotype has ten or more counts. The CDR3, as DNA: TGTGCCAGCAGTTTAGGGGACGTAAGTGCGCAGTTCTTC. Translation: CASSLGDVSAQFF. V is TRBV27 and J is TRBJ2-1, with D possibly called TRBD1 or TRBD2 (5 bases each). Looked up from germline, CDR1 is MNHEY and CDR2 is SMNVEV (reference sequence). The V gene lost 2 bases and the J gene lost 12 bases, with 14 bases spanning the gap. The CDR3 is 13 residues long.